This entry lists 27 T cell receptor beta chains sequenced from one sample in a study of response to subunit inactivated influenza vaccine. TCRdb called the RT-PCR reads again in MiXCR, with one record for every CDR3 protein. The table shows about 500,000 distinct CDR3 sequences, with roughly 7.9% occurring only once. The sample here was PBMCs from blood, taken roughly 24 months after vaccination. These receptor sequences come from a man between 50 and 69 years old who received an inactivated influenza vaccine.

The chain has TRBV9 and TRBJ2-3; no definite D call. The CDR3 consists of 14 residues. Germline CDR1 SGDLS, CDR2 YYNGEE. Trimming took off 2 bases at V and 0 bases at J, with 7 bases between the two ends. DNA for the CDR3: TGTGCCAGCAGCGTGGACGCTAGCACAGATACGCAGTATTTT. Amino acid sequence: CASSVDASTDTQYF.

This clonotype has just a few counts. This chain links TRBV6-1 with TRBJ2-7; TRBD1 is a possible D gene (6 bases). V was shortened by 8 bases and J by 0 bases, with 14 bases between the two germline ends. The CDR3 consists of 14 residues. CDR1 is MNHNS, CDR2 SASEGT, per germline. CDR3 bases: TGTGCCAGCGAGAGGGGGACAAACTCCTACGAGCAGTACTTC. Protein product: CASERGTNSYEQYF.

This clonotype appeared a few times. The chain is built from TRBV11-1 and TRBJ2-1; no definite D call. CDR1 and CDR2 from the germline V gene are SGHAT and FQDESV (reference sequence). The CDR3 runs to 19 residues. V was shortened by 2 bases and J by 6 bases, with 26 bases between the two germline ends. CDR3: CASSLIWAGTFPSRNEQFF. CDR3 sequence (DNA): TGTGCCAGCAGCTTAATTTGGGCAGGAACTTTCCCAAGTCGCAATGAGCAGTTCTTC.

This clonotype was counted ten times or more. The rearrangement uses TRBV20-1 and TRBJ2-5; 10 bases agree with TRBD2. The length of the CDR3 is 15 residues. Trimming took 5 bases from V and 0 from J; bases not matched to a gene: 6. Germline V CDR1 and CDR2: DFQATT, SNEGSKA (reference sequence). This chain's CDR3 is CSARTSGVYQETQYF. Here the CDR3 DNA reads TGCAGTGCTCGTACTAGCGGGGTTTACCAAGAGACCCAGTACTTC.

This chain connects TRBV29-1 to TRBJ1-2, with 12 bases that match TRBD1. Germline trimming cut 3 bases from V and 5 bases from J; bases unmatched to any gene: 10. The CDR3 is 16 amino acids. Germline V gives CDR1 SQVTM, CDR2 ANQGSEA. CDR3: CSVDGTGGAGRYGYTF. CDR3 DNA sequence: TGCAGCGTTGATGGGACAGGGGGCGCGGGGCGGTATGGCTACACCTTC.

This clonotype was seen at least ten times. The chain recombines TRBV27 with TRBJ2-1; 8 nucleotides match TRBD2. This CDR3 comprises 15 residues. V gave up 7 bases and J gave up 7 bases; unmatched junction bases: 12. CDR1 and CDR2 from the germline V gene are MNHEY and SMNVEV (reference sequence). CDR3 region: CASKKTGGPRNEQFF. The CDR3 DNA reads as TGTGCCAGCAAGAAAACGGGGGGGCCGAGGAATGAGCAGTTCTTC.

This clonotype was detected only a few times. The J gene is TRBJ2-3, the V gene TRBV19, with D maybe TRBD1 (6 bases). This CDR3 has 16 amino acids. Germline CDR1 and CDR2: LNHDA and SQIVND (reference sequence). V was cut by 5 bases and J by 2 bases, with 17 bases left in between. The CDR3 reads CASSPRAGAITDTQYF. Here the CDR3 DNA reads TGTGCCAGTAGTCCCCGGGCAGGGGCCATCACAGATACGCAGTATTTT.

This clonotype was picked up a small number of times. This sequence joins TRBV7-8 and TRBJ2-7; no clear D gene. Germline assignment: CDR1 SGHVS and CDR2 FQNEAQ. V was pared by 6 bases and J by 6 bases, with 12 bases between. The CDR3 has 12 residues. The CDR3 nucleotides read TGTGCCAGCAGGCGGCTGCTTGGCGAGCAGTACTTC. Protein: CASRRLLGEQYF.

Details on this clonotype: A clone one base away is much larger, so this may be a read error. The chain couples TRBV20-1 to TRBJ2-7; 9 bases line up with TRBD1. There are 15 residues in the CDR3. Germline CDR1 DFQATT, CDR2 SNEGSKA (reference sequence). The CDR3 DNA reads as TGCAGTGCTAGATCCCGGGACAGGGCCTCCAACGAGCAGTACTTC. Residues: CSARSRDRASNEQYF.

This CDR3 is CASSELGVADTQYF. The CDR3 DNA follows: TGTGCCAGCAGTGAACTCGGGGTGGCAGATACGCAGTATTTT. The genes are TRBV6-1 and TRBJ2-3; TRBD2 is a possible D gene (5 bases). This CDR3 region has 14 residues. The germline V and J ends were trimmed by 2 bases and 4 bases, with 10 bases remaining between them. From germline, CDR1 is MNHNS and CDR2 SASEGT.

This chain's CDR3 is CASSLSKGLETQYF. CDR3 sequence (DNA): TGTGCCAGCAGCTTAAGTAAGGGGTTGGAGACCCAGTACTTC. The J gene is TRBJ2-5, the V gene TRBV7-2; D may be TRBD1 (5 bases). The CDR3 contains 14 residues. Trimming left V 2 bases short and J 5 bases short, with 12 bases between. Germline CDR1 is SGHTA and CDR2 is FQGNSA.

This clonotype was seen a handful of times. The chain links TRBV3-1 to TRBJ1-2; 9 nucleotides align to TRBD1. The CDR3 is 15 amino acids. The germline V gene has CDR1 LGHDT and CDR2 YNNKEL (reference sequence). J lost 3 bases, V lost 3 bases, and 5 bases had no gene match. The CDR3 protein is CASSHRQGVDYGYTF. In DNA, the CDR3 is TGTGCCAGCAGCCATAGACAGGGGGTCGACTATGGCTACACCTTC.

The table lists this clonotype with many counts. This rearrangement joins TRBV20-1 to TRBJ2-1, with TRBD2 as a possible D gene (6 bases). With 0 bases removed from V and 3 bases from J, the gap between germline ends came to 9 bases. Germline CDR1 is DFQATT and CDR2 is SNEGSKA (reference sequence). The CDR3 is made up of 14 amino acids. The CDR3 sequence: CSAREAGLYNEQFF. In nucleotides, the CDR3 is TGCAGTGCTAGAGAGGCGGGACTCTACAATGAGCAGTTCTTC.

The chain links TRBV6-2 or TRBV6-3 to TRBJ2-1; D is unclear. V was shortened by 6 bases and J by 12 bases, with 15 bases between the two germline ends. The CDR3 covers 12 residues. Per the germline V gene, CDR1 is MNHEY and CDR2 is SVGEGT. The CDR3 loop is CASSRYKRTQFF. The CDR3, as DNA: TGTGCCAGCAGCCGCTACAAAAGAACGCAGTTCTTC.

This clonotype was counted a few times. The chain employs TRBV3-1 and TRBJ1-2; 10 positions agree with TRBD1. Looked up from germline, CDR1 is LGHDT and CDR2 is YNNKEL (reference sequence). The CDR3 is made up of 16 amino acids. With V trimmed by 5 bases and J by 1 base, 7 bases remained unmatched. CDR3 DNA sequence: TGTGCCAGCAGCTCAAGGGACAGGGGACGTAACTATGGCTACACCTTC. It yields the protein CASSSRDRGRNYGYTF.

This clonotype showed up just a few times. The genes are TRBV20-1 and TRBJ1-4; D ambiguous. Trimming took 4 bases from V and 5 from J, leaving 5 bases between them. Germline lookup yields CDR1 DFQATT and CDR2 SNEGSKA (reference sequence). CDR3 length: 11 amino acids. The CDR3 coding sequence is TGCAGTGCTAAAGCCAATGAAAAACTGTTTTTT. Amino acids: CSAKANEKLFF.

This chain links TRBV18 with TRBJ2-5; perhaps TRBD2 as D (6 bases). The CDR3 loop spans 13 amino acids. Germline V gives CDR1 KGHSH, CDR2 LQKENI. Trimming removed 4 bases from V and 5 bases from J, with 11 bases in between. CDR3 coding DNA: TGTGCCAGCTCACGGGACTGGCGGGAGACCCAGTACTTC. Translating it yields CASSRDWRETQYF.

This clonotype was seen at least ten times. The V call is TRBV28, the J call TRBJ1-2; the D is unclear. Germline V CDR1 and CDR2: MDHEN, SYDVKM. This CDR3 has 13 residues. The ends were cut back, 7 bases at V and 3 bases at J, with 12 bases in the middle. The CDR3 protein is CASKVTKDYGYTF. In DNA, the CDR3 is TGTGCCAGCAAGGTCACGAAGGACTATGGCTACACCTTC.

J is TRBJ1-1 and V is TRBV5-5, with D possibly matching TRBD1 (5 bases). The V gene lost 3 bases and the J gene lost 7 bases, with 13 bases spanning the gap. Germline lookup yields CDR1 SGHKS and CDR2 YYEKEE (reference sequence). The CDR3 has 13 residues. Here the CDR3 DNA reads TGTGCCAGCAGCTCGGGGCCGGTCAGTGAAGCTTTCTTT. This encodes CASSSGPVSEAFF.

J is TRBJ2-7 and V is TRBV30, with 7 nucleotides matching TRBD1. Trimming cost V 7 bases and J 7 bases; bases outside gene matches: 10. From germline, CDR1 is GTSNPN and CDR2 SVGIG (reference sequence). The CDR3 consists of 12 residues. Written as DNA, the CDR3 is TGTGCCTTACGGGACAGTGGAGTTGAGCAGTACTTC. Translating it yields CALRDSGVEQYF.

CDR3 DNA: TGCGCCAGCAGCCAAGATTATGGGGGAGAGACCCAGTACTTC. Protein sequence: CASSQDYGGETQYF. The chain is built from TRBV4-3 and TRBJ2-5; D is tentatively TRBD1 or TRBD2 (5 bases each). V was shortened by 0 bases and J by 4 bases, with 9 bases between the two germline ends. This CDR3 spans 14 amino acids. Per the germline V gene, CDR1 is LGHNA and CDR2 is YSLEER.

V gene TRBV28 combines with J gene TRBJ2-7; a weak D match, TRBD1 (6 bases). The CDR3 consists of 16 residues. Trimming removed 3 bases from V and 0 bases from J, with 15 bases in between. Germline loops: CDR1 MDHEN, CDR2 SYDVKM. The DNA for the CDR3 is TGTGCCAGCAGTTTGAATACAGGGACCTTCTCCTACGAGCAGTACTTC. It yields the protein CASSLNTGTFSYEQYF. Full variable domain (remainder filled in from reference TRBV28 and TRBJ2-7): DVKVTQSSRYLVKRTGEKVFLECVQDMDHENMFWYRQDPGLGLRLIYFSYDVKMKEKGDIPEGYSVSREKKERFSLILESASTNQTSMYLCASSLNTGTFSYEQYFGPGTRLTVT.

The chain has TRBV5-1 and TRBJ2-7, with D uncertain. With 0 bases removed from V and 0 bases from J, the gap between germline ends came to 7 bases. The CDR3 is 14 residues long. CDR1 and CDR2 from the germline V gene are SGHRS and YFSETQ. The CDR3 DNA sequence: TGCGCCAGCAGCTTGGGATGGGGCTCCTACGAGCAGTACTTC. Its translation: CASSLGWGSYEQYF.

The table lists this clonotype with a few counts. V gene TRBV6-5 combines with J gene TRBJ1-2; D is perhaps TRBD1 (5 bases). Germline assignment: CDR1 MNHEY and CDR2 SVGAGI. The CDR3 runs 13 residues. The V end lost 4 bases, the J end lost 4 bases, and 10 bases lay between the germline ends. CDR3 DNA sequence: TGTGCCAGCAGTTCCATGGGGACCTATGGCTACACCTTC. Translated: CASSSMGTYGYTF.

This chain connects TRBV7-2 to TRBJ2-2, with D maybe TRBD1 (6 bases). CDR1 and CDR2 from the germline V gene are SGHTA and FQGNSA. This CDR3 comprises 16 residues. Trimming took 2 bases from V and 0 from J, leaving 10 bases between them. The CDR3 loop is CASSLPTGSNTGELFF. The CDR3, as DNA: TGTGCCAGCAGCTTACCGACAGGTTCGAACACCGGGGAGCTGTTTTTT.

This clonotype was picked up a small number of times. J is TRBJ2-3 and V is TRBV7-2; no firm D call. V was trimmed by 5 bases and J by 3 bases, leaving 12 bases between them. Germline V CDR1 and CDR2: SGHTA, FQGNSA. This CDR3 region has 14 residues. The CDR3 region is CASSPTGWTDTQYF. DNA for the CDR3: TGTGCCAGCAGCCCCACGGGTTGGACAGATACGCAGTATTTT.

This clonotype turned up a few times. The rearrangement joins TRBV25-1 to TRBJ2-5; the match to TRBD2 covers 8 bases. The CDR3 has 15 residues. With V trimmed by 8 bases and J by 4 bases, 12 bases remained unmatched. Germline CDR1 MGHDK, CDR2 SYGVNS. CDR3 in DNA: TGTGCCAGCGCGACCTTGGACGGGGGGGTAGAGACCCAGTACTTC. This sequence encodes CASATLDGGVETQYF. Supplemented by reference TRBV25-1 and TRBJ2-5, the full variable domain reads EADIYQTPRYLVIGTGKKITLECSQTMGHDKMYWYQQDPGMELHLIHYSYGVNSTEKGDLSSESTVSRIRTEHFPLTLESARPSHTSQYLCASATLDGGVETQYFGPGTRLLVL.